This T cell receptor (beta chain) was recovered during a study of CD8 T cells in ankylosing spondylitis. Study-wide results and caveats: Clones linked to the disease showed a CD8+ phenotype. They occurred at relatively low frequencies in peripheral blood.

TCRdb ran MiXCR on the 5' RACE reads and lists one entry per CDR3 protein. The table lists around 220,000 distinct CDR3 sequences, about 10% of them singletons. Trimming at V came to 0 bases and at J to 5 bases, leaving 8 bases not matched to a gene. CDR3 size: 17 residues. CDR1 and CDR2 from the germline V gene are MNHEY and SVGAGI. On this clonotype: Its cognate antigen is unknown.

The chain joins TRBV6-5 to TRBJ2-2, with TRBD2 matching over 8 bases. The TCR was taken from a male donor with ankylosing spondylitis or in good health (not recorded which). The sequenced sample consisted of blood, either unsorted or a sorted T cell fraction (not recorded which). The CDR3 spells CASSYSSGGYGTGELFF. DNA for the CDR3: TGTGCCAGCAGTTACTCGAGCGGGGGTTACGGGACCGGGGAGCTGTTTTTT.